The subject of this entry is one T cell receptor (beta chain). Its antigen is currently unknown. V was pared by 7 bases and J by 12 bases, with 16 bases between. CDR3 size: 12 residues. Germline CDR1 reads MNHNS; CDR2 reads SASEGT. PCR employed 60 Vbeta and 13 Jbeta primers. Assay used: immunoSEQ multiplex PCR; TCRdb lists only in-frame clones, some missing. The table includes tens of thousands of clones, 78% detected once. These data belong to a study of cytomegalovirus exposure and HLA in healthy donors. Study-wide findings and caveats: Within an earlier analysis, most TCR beta V segments proved productive either about 87% or about 30% of the time. Several of the most significant clusters appeared linked to common viral pathogens, based on a later analysis. One cluster of highly shared sequence variants probably arose as a sequencing artifact.

The sequencing input was PBMCs. The TCR was taken from a male donor in good health and CMV-seropositive. The V call is TRBV6-1, the J call TRBJ2-1; maybe TRBD1 (5 bases). In DNA, the CDR3 is TGTGCCAGCACTGACAGTCGAATTGGGCAGTTCTTC. Protein product: CASTDSRIGQFF.